A single sample is the source of the 11 T cell receptor beta chains below, sequenced in a study of blood T cell repertoires in COVID-19. The assay was immunoSEQ multiplex PCR, and TCRdb's table has in-frame clones only and misses some. Counted here are about 400,000 clones, roughly 84% occurring once; the ten biggest clones make up around 3%. Sequencing was done on a sample of PBMCs or T cells enriched from blood (not recorded which). The receptors here all came from a woman under 40 who had recovered from COVID-19.

This chain links TRBV24-1 with TRBJ1-2; tentative D call: TRBD1 (6 bases). Germline values: CDR1 KGHDR, CDR2 SFDVKD. The germline V and J ends were trimmed by 5 bases and 3 bases, with 15 bases remaining between them. The CDR3 is made up of 15 amino acids. The CDR3 loop reads CATSGHRDGDYGYTF. The CDR3 DNA reads as TGTGCCACCAGTGGTCACAGGGATGGTGACTATGGCTACACCTTC.

There are a few counts of this clone. The chain recombines TRBV27 with TRBJ1-5; a weak D match, TRBD1 (5 bases). The CDR3 extends over 14 amino acids. Germline CDR1 and CDR2: MNHEY and SMNVEV (reference sequence). Trimming took off 2 bases at V and 1 base at J, with 6 bases between the two ends. CDR3 bases: TGTGCCAGCAGTTTACAGGGAAGCAATCAGCCCCAGCATTTT. This codes for CASSLQGSNQPQHF.

This chain links TRBV6-5 with TRBJ2-7; TRBD1 matches at 8 bases. This CDR3 contains 14 residues. Germline V gene sequence: CDR1 MNHEY, CDR2 SVGAGI. The V gene end was trimmed by 4 bases and the J gene end by 4 bases; junction bases not matched to a gene: 6. The CDR3 loop reads CASSWGQEKYEQYF. CDR3 nucleotides: TGTGCCAGCAGTTGGGGACAGGAGAAATACGAGCAGTACTTC.

The rearrangement uses TRBV27 and TRBJ2-1, with 7 bases identical to TRBD1. Germline V CDR1 and CDR2: MNHEY, SMNVEV (reference sequence). J was trimmed by 4 bases and V by 5 bases; bases with no gene match: 11. CDR3 size: 16 residues. The CDR3 bases are TGTGCCAGCAGTCCTGGGACAGCAGTTCTTTACAATGAGCAGTTCTTC. Translating it yields CASSPGTAVLYNEQFF.

The chain uses TRBV2 and TRBJ1-2; no clear D gene. The V and J ends lost 4 bases and 6 bases respectively, with 15 bases between them. CDR3 length: 14 residues. Per germline, CDR1 SNHLY and CDR2 FYNNEI. Here the CDR3 DNA reads TGTGCCAGCAGTGGGAAGGCCGCCCGGGATGGCTACACCTTC. Its protein is CASSGKAARDGYTF.

The rearrangement links TRBV18 to TRBJ2-7; 14 bases are a match to TRBD2. There are 15 residues in the CDR3. V lost 3 bases and J lost 4; bases outside the gene matches: 2. Germline-derived CDR1 and CDR2 are KGHSH and LQKENI. CDR3: CASSPGLAGGYEQYF. The CDR3 DNA reads as TGTGCCAGCTCACCCGGACTAGCGGGAGGTTACGAGCAGTACTTC.

The CDR3 DNA reads as TGCGCCAGCAGCTCGACAGAGAGCTCCTACGAGCAGTACTTC. Its translation: CASSSTESSYEQYF. This sequence joins TRBV5-1 and TRBJ2-7; weak D call: TRBD1 (5 bases). Germline lookup yields CDR1 SGHRS and CDR2 YFSETQ. The CDR3 loop spans 14 amino acids. V shed 3 bases and J shed 0 bases, with 10 bases lying between them.

This clone was found once. V usage is TRBV13 and J usage is TRBJ1-2; TRBD1 matches at 10 bases. Germline values: CDR1 PRHDT, CDR2 FYEKMQ (reference sequence). The CDR3 has 15 amino acids. With V trimmed by 2 bases and J by 9 bases, 9 bases remained unmatched. The CDR3, as DNA: TGTGCCAGCAGCTTATGGATGCGGGACAGGGGTAGCTACACCTTC. Translation: CASSLWMRDRGSYTF. Full variable domain (remainder filled in from reference TRBV13 and TRBJ1-2): AAGVIQSPRHLIKEKRETATLKCYPIPRHDTVYWYQQGPGQDPQFLISFYEKMQSDKGSIPDRFSAQQFSDYHSELNMSSLELGDSALYFCASSLWMRDRGSYTFGSGTRLTVV.

The J gene is TRBJ1-2, the V gene TRBV5-1, with 12 bases identical to TRBD1. CDR1 is SGHRS and CDR2 is YFSETQ in the germline V gene. This CDR3 has 14 amino acids. The J segment lost 7 bases and the V segment lost 3 bases, leaving 4 bases of the junction unmatched. In DNA form, the CDR3 reads TGCGCCAGCAGCTCGGGACAGGGGGCGATTGGCTACACCTTC. Amino acid sequence: CASSSGQGAIGYTF.

V gene TRBV18 combines with J gene TRBJ2-2; 12 bases align to TRBD2. The germline gives CDR1 KGHSH, CDR2 LQKENI. With 3 bases clipped from V and 7 bases from J, the junction kept 12 bases outside the gene matches. This CDR3 region has 18 residues. CDR3 amino acids: CASSPLVTSGRSGGELFF. CDR3 nucleotides: TGTGCCAGCTCACCCCTCGTGACTAGCGGGAGATCGGGCGGGGAGCTGTTTTTT. The full variable domain, its missing parts supplied by reference TRBV18 and TRBJ2-2, is NAGVMQNPRHLVRRRGQEARLRCSPMKGHSHVYWYRQLPEEGLKFMVYLQKENIIDESGMPKERFSAEFPKEGPSILRIQQVVRGDSAAYFCASSPLVTSGRSGGELFFGEGSRLTVL.

This clone appeared a single time. J is TRBJ1-1 and V is TRBV19, with TRBD1 matching 7 bases. The CDR3 contains 15 residues. CDR1 and CDR2 from the germline V gene are LNHDA and SQIVND (reference sequence). With V trimmed by 5 bases and J by 7 bases, 13 bases remained unmatched. In DNA, the CDR3 is TGTGCCAGTAGTCGATCGGACAGGACGTCGAATGAAGCTTTCTTT. It encodes CASSRSDRTSNEAFF.